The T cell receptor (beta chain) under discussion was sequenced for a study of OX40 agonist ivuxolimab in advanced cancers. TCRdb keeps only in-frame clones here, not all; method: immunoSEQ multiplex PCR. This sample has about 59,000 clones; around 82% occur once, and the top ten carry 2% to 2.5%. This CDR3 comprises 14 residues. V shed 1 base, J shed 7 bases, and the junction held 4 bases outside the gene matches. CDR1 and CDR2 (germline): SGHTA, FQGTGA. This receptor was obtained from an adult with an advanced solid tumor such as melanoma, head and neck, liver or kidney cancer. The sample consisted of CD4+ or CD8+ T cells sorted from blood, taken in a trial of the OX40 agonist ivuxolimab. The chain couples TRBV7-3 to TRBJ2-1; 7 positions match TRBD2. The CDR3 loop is CASSLSPAGNEQFF. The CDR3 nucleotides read TGTGCCAGCAGCTTAAGTCCAGCGGGAAATGAGCAGTTCTTC.